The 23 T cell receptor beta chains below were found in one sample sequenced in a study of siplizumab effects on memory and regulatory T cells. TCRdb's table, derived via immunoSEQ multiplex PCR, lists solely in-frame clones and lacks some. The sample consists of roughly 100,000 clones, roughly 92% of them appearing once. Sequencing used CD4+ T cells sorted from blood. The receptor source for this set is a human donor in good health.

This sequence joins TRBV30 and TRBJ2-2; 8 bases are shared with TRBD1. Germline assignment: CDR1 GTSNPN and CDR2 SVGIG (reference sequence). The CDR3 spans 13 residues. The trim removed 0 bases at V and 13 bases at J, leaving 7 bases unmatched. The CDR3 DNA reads TGTGCCTGGAGTGTGCAGACCGGGACAGGGCTGTTTTTT. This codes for CAWSVQTGTGLFF.

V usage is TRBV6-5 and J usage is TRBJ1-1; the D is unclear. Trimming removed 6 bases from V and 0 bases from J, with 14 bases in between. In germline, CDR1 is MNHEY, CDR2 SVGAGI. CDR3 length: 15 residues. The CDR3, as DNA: TGTGCCAGCAGGCCGGCGGGCAGGCTGAACACTGAAGCTTTCTTT. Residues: CASRPAGRLNTEAFF.

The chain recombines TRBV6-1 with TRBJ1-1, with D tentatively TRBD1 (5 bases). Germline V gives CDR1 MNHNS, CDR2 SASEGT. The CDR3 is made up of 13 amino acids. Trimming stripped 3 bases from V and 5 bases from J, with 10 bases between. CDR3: CASSDGGWTEAFF. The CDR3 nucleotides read TGTGCCAGCAGTGATGGGGGGTGGACTGAAGCTTTCTTT.

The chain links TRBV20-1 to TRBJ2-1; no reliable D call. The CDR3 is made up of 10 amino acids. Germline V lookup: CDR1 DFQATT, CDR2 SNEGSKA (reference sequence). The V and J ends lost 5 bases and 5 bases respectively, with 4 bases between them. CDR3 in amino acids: CSAVNNEQFF. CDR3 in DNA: TGCAGTGCTGTAAACAATGAGCAGTTCTTC.

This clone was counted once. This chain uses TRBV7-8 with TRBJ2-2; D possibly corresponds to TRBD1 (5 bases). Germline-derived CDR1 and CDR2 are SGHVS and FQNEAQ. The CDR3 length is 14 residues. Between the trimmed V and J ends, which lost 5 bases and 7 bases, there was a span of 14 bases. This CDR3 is CASSLSSGHGELFF. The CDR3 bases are TGTGCCAGCAGCCTGTCCTCAGGGCACGGGGAGCTGTTTTTT. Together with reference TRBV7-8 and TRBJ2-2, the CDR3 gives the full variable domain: GAGVSQSPRYKVAKRGQDVALRCDPISGHVSLFWYQQALGQGPEFLTYFQNEAQLDKSGLPSDRFFAERPEGSVSTLKIQRTQQEDSAVYLCASSLSSGHGELFFGEGSRLTVL.

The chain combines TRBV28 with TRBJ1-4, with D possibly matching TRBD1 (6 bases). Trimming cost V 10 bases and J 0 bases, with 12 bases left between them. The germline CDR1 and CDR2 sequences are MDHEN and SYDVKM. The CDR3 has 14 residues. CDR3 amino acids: CATIQGATNEKLFF. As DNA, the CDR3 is TGTGCCACCATACAGGGAGCAACTAATGAAAAACTGTTTTTT.

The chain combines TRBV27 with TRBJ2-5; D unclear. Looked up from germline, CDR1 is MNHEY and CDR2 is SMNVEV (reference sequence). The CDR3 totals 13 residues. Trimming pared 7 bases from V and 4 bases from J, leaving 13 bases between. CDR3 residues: CASNRRVGETQYF. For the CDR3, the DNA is TGTGCCAGCAACCGTCGCGTGGGAGAGACCCAGTACTTC.

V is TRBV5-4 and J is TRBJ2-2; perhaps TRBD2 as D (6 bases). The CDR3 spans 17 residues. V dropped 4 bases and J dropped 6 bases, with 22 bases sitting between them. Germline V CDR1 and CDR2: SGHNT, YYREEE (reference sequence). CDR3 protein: CASSPSGRTTWSGELFF. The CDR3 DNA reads TGTGCCAGCAGCCCCAGTGGGAGGACAACGTGGTCCGGGGAGCTGTTTTTT.

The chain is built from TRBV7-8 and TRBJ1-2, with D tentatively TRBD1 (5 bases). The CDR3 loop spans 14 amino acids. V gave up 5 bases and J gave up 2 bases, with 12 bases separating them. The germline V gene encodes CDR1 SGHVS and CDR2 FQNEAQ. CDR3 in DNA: TGTGCCAGCAGCCTCATAAAGGGGAACTATGGCTACACCTTC. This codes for CASSLIKGNYGYTF. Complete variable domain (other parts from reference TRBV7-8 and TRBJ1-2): GAGVSQSPRYKVAKRGQDVALRCDPISGHVSLFWYQQALGQGPEFLTYFQNEAQLDKSGLPSDRFFAERPEGSVSTLKIQRTQQEDSAVYLCASSLIKGNYGYTFGSGTRLTVV.

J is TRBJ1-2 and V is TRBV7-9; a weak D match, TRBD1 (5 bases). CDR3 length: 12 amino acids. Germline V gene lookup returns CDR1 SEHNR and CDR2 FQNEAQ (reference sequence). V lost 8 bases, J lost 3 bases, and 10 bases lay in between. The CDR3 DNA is TGTGCCAGCTCTAGGGGAGACTATGGCTACACCTTC. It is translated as CASSRGDYGYTF.

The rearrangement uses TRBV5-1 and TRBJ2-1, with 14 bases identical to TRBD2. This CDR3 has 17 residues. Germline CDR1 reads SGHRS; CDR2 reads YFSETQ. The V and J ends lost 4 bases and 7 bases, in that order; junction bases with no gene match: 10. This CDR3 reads CASSHGTSGSLGNEQFF. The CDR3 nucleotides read TGCGCCAGCAGCCACGGGACTAGCGGGAGTCTGGGTAATGAGCAGTTCTTC.

The CDR3, as DNA: TGCGCCAGCAGCTTGGCGGAGGTCTACTCCTACAATGAGCAGTTCTTC. This translates into CASSLAEVYSYNEQFF. The chain employs TRBV5-1 and TRBJ2-1; D perhaps matches TRBD2 (5 bases). The V gene's germline CDR1 is SGHRS and CDR2 YFSETQ. This CDR3 is 16 amino acids long. The ends were cut back, 0 bases at V and 0 bases at J, with 10 bases in the middle.

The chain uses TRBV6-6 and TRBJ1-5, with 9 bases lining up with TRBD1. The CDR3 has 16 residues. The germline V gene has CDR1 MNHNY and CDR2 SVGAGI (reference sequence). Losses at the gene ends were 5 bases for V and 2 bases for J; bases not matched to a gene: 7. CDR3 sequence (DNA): TGTGCCAGCAGTCCCACAGGGGGCGGGGGCAATCAGCCCCAGCATTTT. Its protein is CASSPTGGGGNQPQHF.

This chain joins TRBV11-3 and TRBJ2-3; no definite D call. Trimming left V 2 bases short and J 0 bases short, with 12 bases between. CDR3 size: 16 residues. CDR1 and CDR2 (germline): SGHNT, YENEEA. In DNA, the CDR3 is TGTGCCAGCAGCTTATTCGGTGCCGGGAGCACAGATACGCAGTATTTT. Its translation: CASSLFGAGSTDTQYF.

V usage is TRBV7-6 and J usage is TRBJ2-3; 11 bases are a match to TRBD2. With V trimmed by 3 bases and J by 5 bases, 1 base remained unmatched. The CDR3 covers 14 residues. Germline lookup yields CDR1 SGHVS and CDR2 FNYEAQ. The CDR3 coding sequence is TGTGCCAGCAGCTTTCTAGCGGGAGGAGATACGCAGTATTTT. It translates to CASSFLAGGDTQYF.

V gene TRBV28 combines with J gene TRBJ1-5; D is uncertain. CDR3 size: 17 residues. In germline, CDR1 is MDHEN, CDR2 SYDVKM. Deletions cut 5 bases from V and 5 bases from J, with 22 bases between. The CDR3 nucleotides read TGTGCCAGCAGTAAAACCCTACCCCCTTCGGGCGATCAGCCCCAGCATTTT. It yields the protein CASSKTLPPSGDQPQHF.

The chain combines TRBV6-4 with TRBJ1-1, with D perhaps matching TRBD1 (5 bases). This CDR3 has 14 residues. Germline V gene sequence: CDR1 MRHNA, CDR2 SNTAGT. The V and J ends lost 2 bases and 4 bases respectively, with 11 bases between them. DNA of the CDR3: TGTGCCAGCAGTGACCCCGACAGTCTCACTGAAGCTTTCTTT. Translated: CASSDPDSLTEAFF.

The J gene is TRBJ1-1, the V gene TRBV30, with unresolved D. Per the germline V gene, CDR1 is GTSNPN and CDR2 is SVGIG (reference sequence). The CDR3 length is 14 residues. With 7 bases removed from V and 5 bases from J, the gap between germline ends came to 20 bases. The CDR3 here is CASPRASSGTEAFF. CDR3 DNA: TGTGCCTCTCCAAGGGCATCCAGTGGAACTGAAGCTTTCTTT.

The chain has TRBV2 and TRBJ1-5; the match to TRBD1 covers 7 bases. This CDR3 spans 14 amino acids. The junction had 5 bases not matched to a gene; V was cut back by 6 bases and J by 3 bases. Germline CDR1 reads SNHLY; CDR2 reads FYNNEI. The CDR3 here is CASRRDRNNQPQHF. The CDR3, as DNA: TGTGCCAGCAGGAGGGACAGAAACAATCAGCCCCAGCATTTT.

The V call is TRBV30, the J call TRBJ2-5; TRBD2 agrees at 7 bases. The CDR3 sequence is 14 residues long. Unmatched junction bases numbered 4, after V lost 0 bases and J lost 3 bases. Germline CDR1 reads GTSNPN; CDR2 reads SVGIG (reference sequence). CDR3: CAWSVVAGKETQYF. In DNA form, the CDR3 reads TGTGCCTGGAGTGTCGTAGCGGGTAAAGAGACCCAGTACTTC.

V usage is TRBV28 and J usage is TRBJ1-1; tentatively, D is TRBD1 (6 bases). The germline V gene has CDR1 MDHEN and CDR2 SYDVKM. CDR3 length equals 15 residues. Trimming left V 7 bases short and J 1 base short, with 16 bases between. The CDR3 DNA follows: TGTGCCAGCACGCGGGGGGGCTCCGGGAACACTGAAGCTTTCTTT. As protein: CASTRGGSGNTEAFF.

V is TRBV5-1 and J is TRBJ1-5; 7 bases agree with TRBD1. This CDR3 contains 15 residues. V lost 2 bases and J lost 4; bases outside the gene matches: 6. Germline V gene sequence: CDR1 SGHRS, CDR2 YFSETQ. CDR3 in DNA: TGCGCCAGCAGCTTCGAGGGGGCGCGGAATCAGCCCCAGCATTTT. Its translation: CASSFEGARNQPQHF.

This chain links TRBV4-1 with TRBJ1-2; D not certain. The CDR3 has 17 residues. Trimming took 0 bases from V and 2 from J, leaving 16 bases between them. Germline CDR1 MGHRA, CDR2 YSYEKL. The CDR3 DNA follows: TGCGCCAGCAGCCAAGAGTCTACAGTTTTGAGAAACTATGGCTACACCTTC. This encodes CASSQESTVLRNYGYTF.